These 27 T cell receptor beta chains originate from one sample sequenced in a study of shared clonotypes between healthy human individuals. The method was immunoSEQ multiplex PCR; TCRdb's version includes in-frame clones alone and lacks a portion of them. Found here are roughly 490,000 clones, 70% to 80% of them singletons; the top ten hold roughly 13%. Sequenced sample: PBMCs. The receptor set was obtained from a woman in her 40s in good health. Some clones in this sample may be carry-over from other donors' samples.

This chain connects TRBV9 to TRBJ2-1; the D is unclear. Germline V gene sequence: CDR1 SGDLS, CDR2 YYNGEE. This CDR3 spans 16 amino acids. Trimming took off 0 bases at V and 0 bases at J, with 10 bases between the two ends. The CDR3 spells CASSVGWLSSYNEQFF. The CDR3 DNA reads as TGTGCCAGCAGCGTAGGTTGGCTCAGCTCCTACAATGAGCAGTTCTTC.

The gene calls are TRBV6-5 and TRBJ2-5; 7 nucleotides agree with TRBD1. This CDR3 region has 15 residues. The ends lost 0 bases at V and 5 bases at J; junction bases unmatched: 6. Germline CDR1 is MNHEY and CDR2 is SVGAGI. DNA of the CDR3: TGTGCCAGCAGTTACTCTCAGGGGGTATTTGAGACCCAGTACTTC. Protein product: CASSYSQGVFETQYF.

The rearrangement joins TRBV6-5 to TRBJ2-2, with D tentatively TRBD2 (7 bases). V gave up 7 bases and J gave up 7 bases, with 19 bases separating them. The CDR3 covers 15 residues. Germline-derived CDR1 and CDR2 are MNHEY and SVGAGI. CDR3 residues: CASKAPLGGLGELFF. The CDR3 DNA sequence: TGTGCCAGCAAGGCCCCTCTGGGGGGGCTCGGGGAGCTGTTTTTT.

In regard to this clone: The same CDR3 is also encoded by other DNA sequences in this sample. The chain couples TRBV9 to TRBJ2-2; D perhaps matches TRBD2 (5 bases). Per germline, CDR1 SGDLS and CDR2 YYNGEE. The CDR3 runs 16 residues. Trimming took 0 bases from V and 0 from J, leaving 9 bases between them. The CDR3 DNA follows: TGTGCCAGCAGCGTAGCGGGGTCCACGAACACCGGGGAGCTGTTTTTT. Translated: CASSVAGSTNTGELFF.

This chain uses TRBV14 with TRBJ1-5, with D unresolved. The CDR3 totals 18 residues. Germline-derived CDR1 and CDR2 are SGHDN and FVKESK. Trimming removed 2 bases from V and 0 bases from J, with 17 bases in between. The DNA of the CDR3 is TGTGCCAGCAGCCAATTCGGGTACGGAGCAGATAGCAATCAGCCCCAGCATTTT. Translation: CASSQFGYGADSNQPQHF. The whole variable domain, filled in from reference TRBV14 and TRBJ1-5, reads EAGVTQFPSHSVIEKGQTVTLRCDPISGHDNLYWYRRVMGKEIKFLLHFVKESKQDESGMPNNRFLAERTGGTYSTLKVQPAELEDSGVYFCASSQFGYGADSNQPQHFGDGTRLSIL.

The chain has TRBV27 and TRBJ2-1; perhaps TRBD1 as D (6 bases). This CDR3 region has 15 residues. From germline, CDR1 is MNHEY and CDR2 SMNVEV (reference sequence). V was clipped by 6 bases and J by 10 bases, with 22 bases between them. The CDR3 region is CASSSQGWGREEQFF. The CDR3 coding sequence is TGTGCCAGCAGCAGCCAGGGGTGGGGCAGGGAGGAGCAGTTCTTC.

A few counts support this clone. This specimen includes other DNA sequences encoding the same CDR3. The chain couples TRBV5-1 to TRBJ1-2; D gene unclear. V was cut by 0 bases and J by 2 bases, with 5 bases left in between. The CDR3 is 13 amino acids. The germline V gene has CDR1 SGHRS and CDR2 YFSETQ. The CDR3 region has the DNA TGCGCCAGCAGCTTGGGAGGGAACTATGGCTACACCTTC. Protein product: CASSLGGNYGYTF.

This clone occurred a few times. The CDR3 bases are TGTGCCAGCAGCTCTGGGACTAGCGCCAACAATGAGCAGTTCTTC. This gives the protein CASSSGTSANNEQFF. This chain connects TRBV11-3 to TRBJ2-1; 10 bases map to TRBD2. CDR1 is SGHNT and CDR2 is YENEEA in the germline V gene. The CDR3 spans 15 residues. The junction had 5 bases not matched to a gene; V was cut back by 4 bases and J by 5 bases.

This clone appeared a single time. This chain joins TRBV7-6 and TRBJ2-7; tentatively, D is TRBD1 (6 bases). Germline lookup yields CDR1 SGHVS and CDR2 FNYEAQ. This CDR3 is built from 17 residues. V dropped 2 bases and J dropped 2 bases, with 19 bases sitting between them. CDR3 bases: TGTGCCAGCAGCTTAAGGCCCAGGGGCCAGGGCACCTACGAGCAGTACTTC. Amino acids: CASSLRPRGQGTYEQYF.

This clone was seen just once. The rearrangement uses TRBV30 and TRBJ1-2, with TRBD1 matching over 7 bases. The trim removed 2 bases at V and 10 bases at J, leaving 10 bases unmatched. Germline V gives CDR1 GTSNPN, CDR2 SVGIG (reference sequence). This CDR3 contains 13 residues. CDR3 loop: CAWSPTGVYDYTF. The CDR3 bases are TGTGCCTGGAGTCCAACAGGGGTCTACGACTACACCTTC.

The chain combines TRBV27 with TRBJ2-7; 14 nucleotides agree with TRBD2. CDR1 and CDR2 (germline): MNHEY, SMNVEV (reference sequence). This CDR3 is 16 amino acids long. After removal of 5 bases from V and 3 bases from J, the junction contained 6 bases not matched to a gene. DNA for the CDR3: TGTGCCAGCAGTACAAGACTAGCGGGAGGGAACTACGAGCAGTACTTC. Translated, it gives CASSTRLAGGNYEQYF.

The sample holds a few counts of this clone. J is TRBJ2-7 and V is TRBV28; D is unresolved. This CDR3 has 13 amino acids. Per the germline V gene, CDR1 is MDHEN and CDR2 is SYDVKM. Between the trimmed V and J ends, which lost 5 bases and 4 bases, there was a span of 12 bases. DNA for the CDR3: TGTGCCAGCAGTCAAGCGACCCTATACGAGCAGTACTTC. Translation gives CASSQATLYEQYF.

The CDR3 loop reads CSVVMNTEAFF. The DNA for the CDR3 is TGCAGCGTTGTGATGAACACTGAAGCTTTCTTT. The genes are TRBV29-1 and TRBJ1-1; D call uncertain. Germline V gene lookup returns CDR1 SQVTM and CDR2 ANQGSEA. V lost 4 bases and J 0 bases, leaving 3 bases between the germline ends. This CDR3 spans 11 amino acids.

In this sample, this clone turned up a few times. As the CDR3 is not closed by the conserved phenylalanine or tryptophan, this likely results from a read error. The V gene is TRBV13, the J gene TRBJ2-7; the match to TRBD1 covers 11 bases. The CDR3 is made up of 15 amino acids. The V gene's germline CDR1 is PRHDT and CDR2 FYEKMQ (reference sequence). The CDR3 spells CVSSTWDRGSGEQYL. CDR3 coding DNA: TGTGTCAGCAGCACCTGGGACAGGGGGTCGGGCGAGCAGTACCTC.

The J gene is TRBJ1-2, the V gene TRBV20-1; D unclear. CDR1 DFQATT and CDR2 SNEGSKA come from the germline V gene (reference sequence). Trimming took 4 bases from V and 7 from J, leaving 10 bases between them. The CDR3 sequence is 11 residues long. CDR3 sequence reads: CSATGGIGYTF. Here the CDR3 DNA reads TGCAGTGCTACGGGAGGGATTGGCTACACCTTC.

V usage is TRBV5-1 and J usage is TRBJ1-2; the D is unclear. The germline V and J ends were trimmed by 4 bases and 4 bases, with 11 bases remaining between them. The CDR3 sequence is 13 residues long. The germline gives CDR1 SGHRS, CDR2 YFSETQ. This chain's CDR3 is CASSEGSFYGYTF. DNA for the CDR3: TGCGCCAGCAGCGAGGGCAGCTTCTATGGCTACACCTTC.

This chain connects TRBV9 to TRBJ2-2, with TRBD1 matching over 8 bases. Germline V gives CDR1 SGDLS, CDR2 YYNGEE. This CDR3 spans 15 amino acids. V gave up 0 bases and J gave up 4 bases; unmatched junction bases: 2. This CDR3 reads CASSVGTGFTGELFF. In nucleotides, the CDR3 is TGTGCCAGCAGCGTAGGGACAGGGTTCACCGGGGAGCTGTTTTTT.

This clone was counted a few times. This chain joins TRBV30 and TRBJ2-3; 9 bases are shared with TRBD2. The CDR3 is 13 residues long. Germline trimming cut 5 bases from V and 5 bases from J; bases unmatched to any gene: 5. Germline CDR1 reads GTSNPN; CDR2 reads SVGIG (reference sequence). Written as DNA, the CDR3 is TGTGCCTGGGAATTAGCGGGAGAAGATACGCAGTATTTT. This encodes CAWELAGEDTQYF.

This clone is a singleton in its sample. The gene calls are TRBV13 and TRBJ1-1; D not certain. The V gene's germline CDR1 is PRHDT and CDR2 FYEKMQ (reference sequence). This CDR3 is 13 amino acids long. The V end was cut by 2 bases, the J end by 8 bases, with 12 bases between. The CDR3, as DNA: TGTGCCAGCAGCTTATCGGTGGTCTACGAAGCTTTCTTT. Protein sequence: CASSLSVVYEAFF.

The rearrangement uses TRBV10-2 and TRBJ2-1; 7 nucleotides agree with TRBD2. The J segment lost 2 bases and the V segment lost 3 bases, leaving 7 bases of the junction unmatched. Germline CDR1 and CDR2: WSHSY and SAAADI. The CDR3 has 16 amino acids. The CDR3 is CASSDYGRIPYNEQFF. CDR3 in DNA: TGCGCCAGCAGTGATTACGGGAGGATACCCTACAATGAGCAGTTCTTC.

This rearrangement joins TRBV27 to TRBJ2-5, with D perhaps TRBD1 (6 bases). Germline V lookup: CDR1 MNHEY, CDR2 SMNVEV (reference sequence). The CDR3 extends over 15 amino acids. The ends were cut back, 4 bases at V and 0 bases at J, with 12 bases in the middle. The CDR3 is CASSSTKGDQETQYF. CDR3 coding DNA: TGTGCCAGCAGTTCAACCAAGGGGGACCAAGAGACCCAGTACTTC.

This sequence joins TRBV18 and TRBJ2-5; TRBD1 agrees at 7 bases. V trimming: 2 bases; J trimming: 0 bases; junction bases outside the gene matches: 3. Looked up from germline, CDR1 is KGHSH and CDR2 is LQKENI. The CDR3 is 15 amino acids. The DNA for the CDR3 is TGTGCCAGCTCACCATACAGGGGCAACCAAGAGACCCAGTACTTC. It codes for CASSPYRGNQETQYF.

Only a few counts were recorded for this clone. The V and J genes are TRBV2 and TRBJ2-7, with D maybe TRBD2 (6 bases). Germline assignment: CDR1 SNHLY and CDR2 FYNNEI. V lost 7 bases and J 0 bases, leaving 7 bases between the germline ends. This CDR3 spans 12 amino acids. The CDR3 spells CASTSDSYEQYF. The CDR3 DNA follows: TGTGCCAGCACTAGCGACTCCTACGAGCAGTACTTC. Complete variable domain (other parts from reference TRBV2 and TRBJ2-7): EPEVTQTPSHQVTQMGQEVILRCVPISNHLYFYWYRQILGQKVEFLVSFYNNEISEKSEIFDDQFSVERPDGSNFTLKIRSTKLEDSAMYFCASTSDSYEQYFGPGTRLTVT.

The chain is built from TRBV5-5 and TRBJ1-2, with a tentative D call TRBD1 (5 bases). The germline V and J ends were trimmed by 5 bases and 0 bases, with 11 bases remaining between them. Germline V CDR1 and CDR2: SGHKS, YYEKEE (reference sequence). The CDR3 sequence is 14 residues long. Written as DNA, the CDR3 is TGTGCCAGCAGGGCTGGGGGAGCTAACTATGGCTACACCTTC. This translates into CASRAGGANYGYTF.

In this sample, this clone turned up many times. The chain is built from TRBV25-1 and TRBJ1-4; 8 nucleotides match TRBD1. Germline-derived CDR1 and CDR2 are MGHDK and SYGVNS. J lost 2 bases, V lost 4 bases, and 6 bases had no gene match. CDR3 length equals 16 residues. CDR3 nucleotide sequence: TGTGCCAGCAGTGGAGGCAGGGGGCTCACTAATGAAAAACTGTTTTTT. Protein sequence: CASSGGRGLTNEKLFF. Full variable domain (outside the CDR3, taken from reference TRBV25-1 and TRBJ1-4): EADIYQTPRYLVIGTGKKITLECSQTMGHDKMYWYQQDPGMELHLIHYSYGVNSTEKGDLSSESTVSRIRTEHFPLTLESARPSHTSQYLCASSGGRGLTNEKLFFGSGTQLSVL.

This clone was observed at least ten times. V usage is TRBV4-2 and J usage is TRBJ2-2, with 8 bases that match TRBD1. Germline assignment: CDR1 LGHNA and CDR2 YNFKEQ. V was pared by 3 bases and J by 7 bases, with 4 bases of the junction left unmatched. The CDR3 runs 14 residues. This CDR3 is CASSQDREVGELFF. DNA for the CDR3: TGTGCCAGCAGCCAGGACAGGGAGGTCGGGGAGCTGTTTTTT.

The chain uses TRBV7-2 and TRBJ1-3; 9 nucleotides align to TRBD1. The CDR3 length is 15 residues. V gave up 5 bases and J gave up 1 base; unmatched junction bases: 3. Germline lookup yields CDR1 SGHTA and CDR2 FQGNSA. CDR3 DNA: TGTGCCAGCAGCCCCGGGACAGGGTCTGGAAACACCATATATTTT. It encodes CASSPGTGSGNTIYF. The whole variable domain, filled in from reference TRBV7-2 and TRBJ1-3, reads GAGVSQSPSNKVTEKGKDVELRCDPISGHTALYWYRQSLGQGLEFLIYFQGNSAPDKSGLPSDRFSAERTGGSVSTLTIQRTQQEDSAVYLCASSPGTGSGNTIYFGEGSWLTVV.